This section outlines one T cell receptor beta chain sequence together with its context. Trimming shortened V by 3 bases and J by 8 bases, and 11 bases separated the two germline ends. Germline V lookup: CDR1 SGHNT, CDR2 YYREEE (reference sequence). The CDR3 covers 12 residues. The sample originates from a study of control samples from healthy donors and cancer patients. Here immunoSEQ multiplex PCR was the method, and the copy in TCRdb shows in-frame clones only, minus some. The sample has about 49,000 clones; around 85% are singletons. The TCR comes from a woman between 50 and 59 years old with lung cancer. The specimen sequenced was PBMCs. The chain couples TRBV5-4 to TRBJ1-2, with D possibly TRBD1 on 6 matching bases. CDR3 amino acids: CASSSAGQGYTF. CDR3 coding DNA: TGTGCCAGCAGCTCGGCGGGACAAGGCTACACCTTC.